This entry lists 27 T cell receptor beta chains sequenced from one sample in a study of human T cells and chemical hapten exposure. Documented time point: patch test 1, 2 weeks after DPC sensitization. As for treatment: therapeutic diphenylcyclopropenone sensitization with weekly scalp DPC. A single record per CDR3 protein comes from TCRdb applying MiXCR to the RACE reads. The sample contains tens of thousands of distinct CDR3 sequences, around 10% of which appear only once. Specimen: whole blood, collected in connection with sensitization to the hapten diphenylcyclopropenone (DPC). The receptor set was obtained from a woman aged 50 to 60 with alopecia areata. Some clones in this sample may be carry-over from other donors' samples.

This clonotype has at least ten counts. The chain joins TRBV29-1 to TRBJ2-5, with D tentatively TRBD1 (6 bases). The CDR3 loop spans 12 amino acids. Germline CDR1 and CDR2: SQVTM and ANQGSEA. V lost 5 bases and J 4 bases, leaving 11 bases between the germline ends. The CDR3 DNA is TGCAGCGTTAAACAGGGATCAGAGACCCAGTACTTC. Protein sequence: CSVKQGSETQYF. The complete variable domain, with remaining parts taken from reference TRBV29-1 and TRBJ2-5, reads SAVISQKPSRDICQRGTSLTIQCQVDSQVTMMFWYRQQPGQSLTLIATANQGSEATYESGFVIDKFPISRPNLTFSTLTVSNMSPEDSSIYLCSVKQGSETQYFGPGTRLLVL.

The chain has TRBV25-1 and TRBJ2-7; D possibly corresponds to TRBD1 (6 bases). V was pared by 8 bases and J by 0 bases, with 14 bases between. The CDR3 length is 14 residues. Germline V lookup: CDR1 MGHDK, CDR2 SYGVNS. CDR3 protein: CASSRRDISYEQYF. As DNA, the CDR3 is TGTGCCAGCTCTCGCCGGGACATCTCCTACGAGCAGTACTTC.

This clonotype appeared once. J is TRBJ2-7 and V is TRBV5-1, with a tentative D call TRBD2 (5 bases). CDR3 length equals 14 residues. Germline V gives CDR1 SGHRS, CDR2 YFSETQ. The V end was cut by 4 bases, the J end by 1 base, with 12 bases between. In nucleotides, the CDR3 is TGCGCCAGCAGCGGCGGACTGTCATCCTACGAGCAGTACTTC. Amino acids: CASSGGLSSYEQYF.

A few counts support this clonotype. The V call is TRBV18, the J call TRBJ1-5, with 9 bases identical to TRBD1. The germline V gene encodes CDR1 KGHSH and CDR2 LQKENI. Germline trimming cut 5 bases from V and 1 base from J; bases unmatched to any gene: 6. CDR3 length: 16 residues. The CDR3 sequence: CASSITGGGSNQPQHF. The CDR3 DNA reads TGTGCCAGCTCAATCACAGGGGGCGGAAGCAATCAGCCCCAGCATTTT.

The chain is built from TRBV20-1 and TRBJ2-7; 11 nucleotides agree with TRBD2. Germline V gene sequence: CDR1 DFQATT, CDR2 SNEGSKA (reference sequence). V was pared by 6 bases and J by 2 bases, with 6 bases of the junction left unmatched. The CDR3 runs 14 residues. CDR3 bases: TGCAGTGCACCGGGACTAGCGGATCCCTACGAGCAGTACTTC. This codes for CSAPGLADPYEQYF.

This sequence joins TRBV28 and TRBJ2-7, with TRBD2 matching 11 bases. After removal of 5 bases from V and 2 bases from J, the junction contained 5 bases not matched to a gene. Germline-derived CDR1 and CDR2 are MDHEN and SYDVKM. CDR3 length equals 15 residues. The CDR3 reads CASSPGTSGPYEQYF. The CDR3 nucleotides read TGTGCCAGCAGTCCAGGGACTAGCGGTCCCTACGAGCAGTACTTC.

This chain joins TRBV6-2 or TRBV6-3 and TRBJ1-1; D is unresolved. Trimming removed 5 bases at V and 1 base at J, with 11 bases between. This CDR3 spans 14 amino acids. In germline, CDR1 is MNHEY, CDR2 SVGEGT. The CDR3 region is CASSPVAGNTEAFF. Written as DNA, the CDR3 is TGTGCCAGCAGTCCTGTGGCGGGGAACACTGAAGCTTTCTTT.

The CDR3 region has the DNA TGTGCCAGCAGAGGGACAGCCTACGAGCAGTACTTC. It yields the protein CASRGTAYEQYF. The V gene is TRBV7-2, the J gene TRBJ2-7, with 7 bases that match TRBD1. The V gene end was trimmed by 6 bases and the J gene end by 2 bases; junction bases not matched to a gene: 1. CDR3 length equals 12 residues. The germline V gene has CDR1 SGHTA and CDR2 FQGNSA. The full variable domain, completed using reference TRBV7-2 and TRBJ2-7, is GAGVSQSPSNKVTEKGKDVELRCDPISGHTALYWYRQSLGQGLEFLIYFQGNSAPDKSGLPSDRFSAERTGGSVSTLTIQRTQQEDSAVYLCASRGTAYEQYFGPGTRLTVT.

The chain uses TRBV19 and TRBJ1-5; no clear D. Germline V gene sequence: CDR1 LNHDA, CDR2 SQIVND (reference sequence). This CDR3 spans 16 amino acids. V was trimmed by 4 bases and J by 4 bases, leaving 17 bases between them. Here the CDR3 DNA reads TGTGCCAGTAGTACAAAAGAGCGCGAACGGAATCAGCCCCAGCATTTT. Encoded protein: CASSTKERERNQPQHF.

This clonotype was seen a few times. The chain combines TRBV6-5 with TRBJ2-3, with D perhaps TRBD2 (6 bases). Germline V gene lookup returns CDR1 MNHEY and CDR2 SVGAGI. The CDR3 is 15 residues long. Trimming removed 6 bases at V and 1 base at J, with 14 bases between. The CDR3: CASSRGDLRTDTQYF. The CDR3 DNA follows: TGTGCCAGCAGCCGAGGGGACTTACGCACAGATACGCAGTATTTT.

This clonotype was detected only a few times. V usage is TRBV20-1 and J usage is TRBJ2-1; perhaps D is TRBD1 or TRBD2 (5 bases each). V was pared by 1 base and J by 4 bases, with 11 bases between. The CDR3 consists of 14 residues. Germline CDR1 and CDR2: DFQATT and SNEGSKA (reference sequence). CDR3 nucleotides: TGCAGTGCTAGAGGGGACCAAGTTTACAATGAGCAGTTCTTC. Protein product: CSARGDQVYNEQFF.

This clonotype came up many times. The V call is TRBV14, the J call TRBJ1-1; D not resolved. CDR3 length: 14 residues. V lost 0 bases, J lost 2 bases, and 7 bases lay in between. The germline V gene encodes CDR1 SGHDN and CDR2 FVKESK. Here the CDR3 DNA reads TGTGCCAGCAGCCAAGAGACGGATAACACTGAAGCTTTCTTT. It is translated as CASSQETDNTEAFF.

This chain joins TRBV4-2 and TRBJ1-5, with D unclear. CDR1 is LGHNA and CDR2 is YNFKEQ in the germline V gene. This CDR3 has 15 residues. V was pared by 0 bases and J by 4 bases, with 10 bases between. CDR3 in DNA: TGTGCCAGCAGCCAAGATAGGCAGCCAAATCAGCCCCAGCATTTT. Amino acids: CASSQDRQPNQPQHF.

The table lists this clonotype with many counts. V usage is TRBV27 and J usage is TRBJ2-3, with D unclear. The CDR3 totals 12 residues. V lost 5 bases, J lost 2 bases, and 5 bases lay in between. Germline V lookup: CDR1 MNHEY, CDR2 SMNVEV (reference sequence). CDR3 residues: CASSTTTDTQYF. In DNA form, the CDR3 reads TGTGCCAGCAGTACTACCACAGATACGCAGTATTTT.

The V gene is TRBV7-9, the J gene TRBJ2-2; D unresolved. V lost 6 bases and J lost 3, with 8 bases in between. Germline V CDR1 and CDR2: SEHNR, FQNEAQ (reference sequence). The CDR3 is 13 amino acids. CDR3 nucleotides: TGTGCCAGCAGGAAGTTGGACACCGGGGAGCTGTTTTTT. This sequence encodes CASRKLDTGELFF.

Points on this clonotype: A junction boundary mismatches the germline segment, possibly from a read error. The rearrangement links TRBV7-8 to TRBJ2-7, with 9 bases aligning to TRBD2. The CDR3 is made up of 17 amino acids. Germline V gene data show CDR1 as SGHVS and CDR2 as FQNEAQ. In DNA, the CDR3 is TGTGCCAGCAGCTTAGGCGGCGGGAGGGGAGGATCCTACGAGCACTACTTC. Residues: CASSLGGGRGGSYEHYF. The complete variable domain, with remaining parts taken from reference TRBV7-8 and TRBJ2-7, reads GAGVSQSPRYKVAKRGQDVALRCDPISGHVSLFWYQQALGQGPEFLTYFQNEAQLDKSGLPSDRFFAERPEGSVSTLKIQRTQQEDSAVYLCASSLGGGRGGSYEHYFGPGTRLTVT.

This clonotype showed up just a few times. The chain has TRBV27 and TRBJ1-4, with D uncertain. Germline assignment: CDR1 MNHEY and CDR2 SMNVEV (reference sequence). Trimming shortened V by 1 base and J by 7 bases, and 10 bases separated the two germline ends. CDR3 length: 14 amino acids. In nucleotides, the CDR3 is TGTGCCAGCAGTTTATGGGGAATAGGTGAAAAACTGTTTTTT. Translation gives CASSLWGIGEKLFF.

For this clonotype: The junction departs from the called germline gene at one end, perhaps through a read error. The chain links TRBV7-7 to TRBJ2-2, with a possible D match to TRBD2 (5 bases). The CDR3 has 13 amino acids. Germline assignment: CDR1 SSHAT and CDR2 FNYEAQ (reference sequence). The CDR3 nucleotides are TGTGCTAGCAGTAGCGACTACACCGGGGAGCTGTTTTTT. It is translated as CASSSDYTGELFF.

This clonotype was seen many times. The CDR3 spells CASSLVPNSYGYTF. CDR3 bases: TGTGCCAGCAGTTTAGTCCCCAATAGCTATGGCTACACCTTC. This chain uses TRBV28 with TRBJ1-2, with D hard to call. CDR3 length equals 14 residues. CDR1 is MDHEN and CDR2 is SYDVKM in the germline V gene. Deletions cut 2 bases from V and 4 bases from J, with 11 bases between.

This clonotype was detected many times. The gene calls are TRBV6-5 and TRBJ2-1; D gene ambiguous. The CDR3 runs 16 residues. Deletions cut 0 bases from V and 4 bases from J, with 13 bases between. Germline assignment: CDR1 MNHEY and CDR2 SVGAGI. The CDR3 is CASSYSAGLSYNEQFF. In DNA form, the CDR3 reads TGTGCCAGCAGTTACTCGGCAGGCTTGTCTTACAATGAGCAGTTCTTC.

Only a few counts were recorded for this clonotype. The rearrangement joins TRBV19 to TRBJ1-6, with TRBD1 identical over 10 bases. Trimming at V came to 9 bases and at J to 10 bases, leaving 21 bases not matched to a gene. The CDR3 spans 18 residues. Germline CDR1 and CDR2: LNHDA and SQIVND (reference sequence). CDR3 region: CASPHTAGQGTSGSPLHF. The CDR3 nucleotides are TGTGCCAGCCCTCACACCGCGGGACAGGGGACGAGCGGATCACCCCTCCACTTT.

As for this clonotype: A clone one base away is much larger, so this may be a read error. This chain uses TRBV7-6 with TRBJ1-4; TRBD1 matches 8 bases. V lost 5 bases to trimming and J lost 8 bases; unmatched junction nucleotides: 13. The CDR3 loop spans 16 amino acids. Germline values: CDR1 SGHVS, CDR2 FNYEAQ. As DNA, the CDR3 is TGTGCCAGCAGCCACGACCACGGGACAGGATCCGAAAAACTGTTTTTT. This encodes CASSHDHGTGSEKLFF.

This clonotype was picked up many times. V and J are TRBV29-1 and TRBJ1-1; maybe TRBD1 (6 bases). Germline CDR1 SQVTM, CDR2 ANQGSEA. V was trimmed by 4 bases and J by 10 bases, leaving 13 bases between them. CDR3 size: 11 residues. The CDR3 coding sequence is TGCAGCGTTGCTCAGGGCAGGGGAGCTTTCTTT. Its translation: CSVAQGRGAFF.

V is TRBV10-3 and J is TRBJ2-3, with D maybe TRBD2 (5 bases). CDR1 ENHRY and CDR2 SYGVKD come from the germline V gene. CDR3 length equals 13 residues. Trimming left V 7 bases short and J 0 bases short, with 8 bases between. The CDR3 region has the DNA TGTGCCATCAAGACTACAAGCACAGATACGCAGTATTTT. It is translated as CAIKTTSTDTQYF.

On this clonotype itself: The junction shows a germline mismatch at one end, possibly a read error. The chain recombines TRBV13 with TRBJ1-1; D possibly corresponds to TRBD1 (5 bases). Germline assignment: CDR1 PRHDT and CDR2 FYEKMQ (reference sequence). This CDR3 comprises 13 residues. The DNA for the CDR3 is TGTGTCAGCAGCCCGAGACAGTACACTGAAGCTTTCTTT. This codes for CVSSPRQYTEAFF.

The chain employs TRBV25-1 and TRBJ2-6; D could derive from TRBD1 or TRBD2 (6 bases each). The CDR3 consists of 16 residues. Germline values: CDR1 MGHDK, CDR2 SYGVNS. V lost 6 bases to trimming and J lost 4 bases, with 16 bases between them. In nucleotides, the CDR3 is TGTGCCAGCAGCCCGAGCAGGGGAGGCGGGGCCAACGTCCTGACTTTC. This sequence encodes CASSPSRGGGANVLTF.

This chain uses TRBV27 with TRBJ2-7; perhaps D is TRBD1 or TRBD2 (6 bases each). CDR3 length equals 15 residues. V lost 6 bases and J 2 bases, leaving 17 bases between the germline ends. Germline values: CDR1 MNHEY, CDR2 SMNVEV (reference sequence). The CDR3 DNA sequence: TGTGCCAGCAGGGGATTTACAGGGAGGACCTACGAGCAGTACTTC. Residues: CASRGFTGRTYEQYF.